This T cell receptor beta chain was documented in a study of shared clonotypes between healthy human individuals (dated by TCRdb to 2020 to 2021). About the full investigation: A few men and two women, aged 18 to 49 years, made up the cohort. For each donor, CD4 naive and CD4 memory were each run on three plates, CD8 naive on two plates, and CD8 memory on one plate. The study deeply sequenced blood TCR repertoires of about five healthy adults to estimate repertoire size and the extent of clonotype sharing between individuals. Libraries were prepared and TCR repertoires were sequenced by different laboratories using diverse techniques, in order to increase sequencing depth and limit assay-specific biases. Leukapheresis yielded between about 0.94 and 10 billion PBMCs per donor.

Concerning this clone itself: It has no known antigen specificity. Base quality data are lacking; no much larger clone is found one base away.

Summary of the overall study and its limitations: Incomplete sequencing was indicated by rarefaction of sorted-subset datasets, despite the large sequencing depth. Pairwise subsampling indicated that sequencing depth was expected to affect the degree of clonotype sharing among donors. The genetic and exposure-history diversity represented was limited by the small number of donors. Across a handful of donors, about 5.2% of naive CD4, more than 3% of naive CD8, about 2% of memory CD4, and approximately 0.4% of memory CD8 clonotypes were shared. Naive subsets generally had larger estimated clonotype richness than memory subsets did. Clonotypes shared by all four sorted-subset donors showed higher generation probabilities than non-shared clonotypes. Only blood was sampled, and tissue TCR repertoires likely differ from those in blood.

Trimming accounts for 6 bases at V and 4 bases at J, while the number of junction bases matched to no gene is 18. The CDR3 spans 18 residues, from the cysteine through the phenylalanine. Just CDR3 DNA is preserved here, 54 bases in frame from base 1. The germline V gene yields MDHEN for CDR1 and SYDVKM for CDR2. CD8 naive samples were CD45RO-negative cells positively selected for CCR7, giving a CD45RA+CCR7+ population that excluded TemRA cells. The donors were healthy, HIV-negative adults with no recently reported acute infections or vaccinations. All donors were Caucasian adults living in Nashville, Tennessee, USA. Blood was collected by leukapheresis, and PBMCs were isolated by Ficoll-Histopaque density gradient centrifugation and then cryopreserved in liquid nitrogen vapor phase. Analytical flow cytometry was used to check the purity and quantity of each magnetically sorted T cell population. From each sorted fraction, genomic DNA was isolated and quantified by UV absorbance on a Nanodrop 2000c.

TCR CDR3 regions were amplified from genomic DNA by multiplex PCR using the deep immunoSEQ assay. Genomic DNA extracted from each cell subset was distributed evenly over all wells of several immunoSEQ 96-well plates, and each plate served as one replicate. Each replicate PCR for sorted subsets received around 200 ng genomic DNA, equal to roughly 29,000 T cell genomes. Purified libraries were measured with a Qubit 3.0 fluorometer, size-checked on a Bioanalyzer 2100, and measured again with the KAPA Library Quantification kit. Every immunoSEQ 96-well plate was sequenced on a dedicated single-read 150-cycle Illumina NextSeq 550 flow cell. Per the source publication's procedure: Because the immunoSEQ output included only junctional sequences and no quality scores, the filtering could not be the same as the filtering used for full-length reads. To assign V/J genes and CDR3, sequences were annotated using PyIR, a Python wrapper for IgBLAST v1.9, with IMGT germline references. Any read was removed if the V/J assignment was weak (E-value above 1e-6), the CDR3 was missing, or the read contained stop codons, out-of-frame junctions, or ambiguous translated residues. V3J clonotypes were defined as sequences sharing an identical inferred V gene, J gene, and CDR3 amino acid sequence. Percentage overlap between repertoires was computed as shared unique clonotypes divided by the size of the smaller repertoire. RTK rarefaction, the Chao1 estimator, and Recon v2.1 estimates of unobserved clonotypes were used to assess repertoire richness. Generation probabilities were computed with OLGA for all TCRbeta clonotypes obtained by the gDNA method from several donors. The immuneACCESS repertoire file appears here via TCRdb, limited to in-frame rearrangements. These files lack a portion of the clones; in checked studies, under half of the deficit traces to unresolved V genes, and the cause of the others is not known. For V, J and clone size, that table is used; D and trimming come from the DNA. In all, the sample holds some 2.1 million clones, and about 93% of those were seen once. The top ten clonotypes cover about 1.6% of the sample.

Here the chain combines TRBV28 and TRBJ2-1, with 7 central nucleotides matching TRBD2. Sequencing input: naive CD8+ T cells from PBMCs. The sample's cell subset or site label is to be understood as: CD45RA+CCR7+. The clonotype comes from a man between 18 and 29 years old in good health. Some clones in this sample may be carry-over from other donors' samples. The nucleotides read TGTGCCAGCAGCCGATCGTCCCCCGCTAGCGGACATTACAATGAGCAGTTCTTC. This gives the protein CASSRSSPASGHYNEQFF.